This T cell receptor (beta chain) was sequenced for a study of T cells in Graves' hyperthyroidism and ophthalmopathy (dated by TCRdb to about 2019). Regarding the complete study: Peripheral blood was sampled at the time of initial diagnosis, prior to any treatment. A discovery cohort of about a hundred patients, 43 with Graves' ophthalmopathy and about 58 with stable Graves' hyperthyroidism, was used to find distinguishing TCR V-J signatures. The paper describes TCR Vbeta CDR3 sequencing of around 140 peripheral blood samples, made up of fewer than 50 ophthalmopathy patients, some 76 hyperthyroidism patients and some 17 progressor patients. Thyroid tissue and blood T-cell repertoires from roughly 6 Graves' hyperthyroidism patients were also compared in the study. After sampling, hyperthyroidism patients received methimazole starting at 30 mg daily, and ophthalmopathy patients received high-dose intravenous methylprednisolone. The roughly 90 discovery patients were divided at random into training and test sets in a 7:3 ratio. Prospective prediction of ophthalmopathy was tested in an independent validation cohort consisting of 18 to 20 hyperthyroidism patients and some 17 patients who later progressed to ophthalmopathy. The study at large found these results: During validation, the model predicted progression to ophthalmopathy a median of about 6.5 months ahead of onset, with more than 60% sensitivity and almost 75% specificity. Most expanded thyroid clonotypes (frequency above 0.001) were also detected in blood, a finding suggesting that blood repertoires may reflect thyroid immune responses. No statistical method was used to fix the sample size in advance, and group allocation was not hidden from the investigators. A 13 V-J signature model separated ophthalmopathy from stable hyperthyroidism, with around 91% sensitivity and 81.08% specificity in cross-validation and 80%/75% in testing.

In the ophthalmopathy patients, disease was moderately to severely active, with a Clinical Activity Score of 3 or more, a NOSPECS grade of 4 or more, and a duration of less than 3 months. Exclusion was applied to patients with uncontrolled infections, other autoimmune diseases, pregnancy or lactation. Diagnoses were established on the basis of clinical symptoms, serum thyroxine and TRAb, thyroid ultrasound, and orbital computed tomography. Ficoll-Paque density gradient centrifugation was used to isolate PBMCs from about 9.4 ml of fresh peripheral blood. Total RNA was extracted using Trizol reagent, and RNA quality was assessed on an Agilent 2100 Bioanalyzer. The TCR beta CDR3 regions were amplified from RNA transcripts. For the first round of RT-PCR on the TCR CDR3, the HTBI primer set was used together with the Qiagen OneStep RT-PCR kit. Libraries were constructed in a second round of multiplex PCR, after which size selection and purification were carried out. Paired-end sequencing of the libraries was performed with 100 bp reads on an Illumina HiSeq2000. The original pipeline was this. SOAPnuke was used to process the raw data, throwing out any read that contained adapters or uncalled bases, had a mean Phred below 15, or lacked an exact constant-primer or identifier match. High-quality paired reads were merged with COPE v1.2.5, and unique nucleotide sequences were defined as clonotypes. MiTCR v1.1 was used to align clonotypes to the IMGT TRBV, TRBD and TRBJ reference segments. The analysis included only V-J combinations with a frequency above 0.0001, which together covered 99.2% of the repertoires. The TCS score was defined as the ratio of F50 (clonal expansion) to E x V (chaos), calculated using BLOSUM62-based TCRdist between CDR3 peptides within each V-J. Welch's t-statistics and random forest reduced 450 to 600 V-J features to roughly 13, which were used in a naive Bayes classifier (R e1071). TCRdb's own reprocessing of the public reads used fastp at Q25 and MiXCR and kept productive beta chains. For every CDR3 protein sequence, its rows merge into one entry that carries the most common genes and DNA. These V and J calls rely on TCRdb rather than the paper's analysis. The sample table lists 300,000 to 400,000 distinct CDR3 sequences, about a fifth of them with a count of one. The top ten constitute roughly two fifths of the sample.

V and J lose 7 bases and 0 bases, and a span of 9 bases separates them. Including cysteine and phenylalanine, the CDR3 has 13 amino acids. The CDR3 DNA has 39 bases and is translated from base 1. The germline V gene sets CDR1 to ENHRY and CDR2 to SYGVKD. This clonotype was recorded at least ten times. It has no known antigen specificity. No base quality values were provided; no much bigger clone lies one nucleotide off. The rearrangement combines TRBV10-3 with TRBJ1-1, with no reliable assignment of the D segment. The sequence came from a man aged 18 to 35 with Graves' ophthalmopathy. Sequenced: blood. The nucleotides read TGTGCCATCACGACACGGCTGAACACTGAAGCTTTCTTT. It codes for CAITTRLNTEAFF.